This T cell receptor (beta chain) was identified in a study of radiation and T cells in renal cell carcinoma. Trimming stripped 5 bases from V and 5 bases from J, with 13 bases between. The CDR3 spans 14 residues. Germline lookup yields CDR1 MNHEY and CDR2 SVGAGI. Some clones are missing from TCRdb's copy, which holds only in-frame ones; the method was immunoSEQ multiplex PCR. Counted here are some 120,000 clones, around 90% occurring once; the ten biggest clones make up 5.5% to 6.5%. Time point: blood 2 weeks post-SBRT. Noted treatment: 15 Gy SBRT to primary tumor, nephrectomy 4 weeks later. The source is a woman aged 70 to 79 with renal cell carcinoma. The J gene is TRBJ1-5, the V gene TRBV6-5; perhaps TRBD1 as D (6 bases). Here the sequenced sample was blood, taken from a patient whose treatment included radiotherapy and nephrectomy. CDR3 residues: CASSPPGGHQPQHF. CDR3 bases: TGTGCCAGCAGTCCCCCCGGGGGGCATCAGCCCCAGCATTTT.